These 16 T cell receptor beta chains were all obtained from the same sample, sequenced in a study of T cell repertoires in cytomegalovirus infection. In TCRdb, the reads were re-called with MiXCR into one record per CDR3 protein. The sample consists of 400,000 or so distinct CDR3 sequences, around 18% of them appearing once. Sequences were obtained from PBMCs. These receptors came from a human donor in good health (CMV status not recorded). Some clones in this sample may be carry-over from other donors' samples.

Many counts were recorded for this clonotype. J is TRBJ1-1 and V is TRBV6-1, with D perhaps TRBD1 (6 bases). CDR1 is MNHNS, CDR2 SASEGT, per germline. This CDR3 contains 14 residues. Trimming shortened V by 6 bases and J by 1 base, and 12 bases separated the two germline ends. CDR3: CASSSTGRNTEAFF. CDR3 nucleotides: TGTGCCAGCAGCTCCACAGGGCGGAACACTGAAGCTTTCTTT.

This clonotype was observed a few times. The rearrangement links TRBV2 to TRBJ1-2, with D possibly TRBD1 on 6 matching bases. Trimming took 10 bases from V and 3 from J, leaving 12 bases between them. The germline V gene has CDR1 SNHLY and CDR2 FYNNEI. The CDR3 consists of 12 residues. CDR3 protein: CATTGRYYGYTF. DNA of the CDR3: TGTGCCACCACAGGGAGGTACTATGGCTACACCTTC.

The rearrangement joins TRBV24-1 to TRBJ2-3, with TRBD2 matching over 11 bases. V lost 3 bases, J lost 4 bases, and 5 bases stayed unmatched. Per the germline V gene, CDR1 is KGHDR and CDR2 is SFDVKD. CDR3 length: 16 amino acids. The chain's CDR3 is CATSDPSSGGSDTQYF. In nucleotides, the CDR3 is TGTGCCACCAGTGATCCCTCTAGCGGGGGGTCAGATACGCAGTATTTT.

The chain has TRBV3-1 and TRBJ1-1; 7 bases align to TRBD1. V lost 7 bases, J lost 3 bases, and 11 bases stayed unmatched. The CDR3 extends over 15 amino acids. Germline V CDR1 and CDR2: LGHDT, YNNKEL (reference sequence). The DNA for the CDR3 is TGTGCCAGCATCCCCCCAGGGGGTCCTCACACTGAAGCTTTCTTT. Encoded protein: CASIPPGGPHTEAFF.

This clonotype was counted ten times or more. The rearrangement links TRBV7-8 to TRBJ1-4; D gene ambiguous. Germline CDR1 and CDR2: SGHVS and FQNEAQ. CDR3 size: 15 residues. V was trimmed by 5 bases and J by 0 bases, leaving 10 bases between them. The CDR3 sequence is CASSPRTSTNEKLFF. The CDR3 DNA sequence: TGTGCCAGCAGCCCCCGGACTTCAACTAATGAAAAACTGTTTTTT.

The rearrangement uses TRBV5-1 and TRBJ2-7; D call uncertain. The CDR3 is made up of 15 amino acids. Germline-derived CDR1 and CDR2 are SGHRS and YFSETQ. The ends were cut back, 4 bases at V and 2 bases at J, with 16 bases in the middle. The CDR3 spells CASSPNPGPPYEQYF. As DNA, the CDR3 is TGCGCCAGCAGCCCAAACCCGGGCCCCCCCTACGAGCAGTACTTC.

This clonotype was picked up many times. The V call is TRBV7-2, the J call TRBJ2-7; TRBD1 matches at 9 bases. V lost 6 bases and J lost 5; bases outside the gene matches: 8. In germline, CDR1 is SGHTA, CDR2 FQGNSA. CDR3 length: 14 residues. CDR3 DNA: TGTGCCAGCAGTTGGGGGACAGGGAGGGACGAGCAGTACTTC. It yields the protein CASSWGTGRDEQYF.

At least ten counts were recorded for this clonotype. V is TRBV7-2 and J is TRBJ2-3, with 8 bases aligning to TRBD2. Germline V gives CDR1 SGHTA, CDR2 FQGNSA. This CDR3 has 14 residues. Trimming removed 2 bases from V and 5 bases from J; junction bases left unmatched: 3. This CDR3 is CASSLTAGGDTQYF. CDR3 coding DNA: TGTGCCAGCAGCTTAACGGCGGGGGGAGATACGCAGTATTTT.

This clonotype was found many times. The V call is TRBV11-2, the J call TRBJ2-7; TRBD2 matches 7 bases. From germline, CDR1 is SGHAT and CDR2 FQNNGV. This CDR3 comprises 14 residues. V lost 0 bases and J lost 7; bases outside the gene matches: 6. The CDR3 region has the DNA TGTGCCAGCAGCTTAGATCGGTGGACTAGTGAGCAGTACTTC. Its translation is CASSLDRWTSEQYF.

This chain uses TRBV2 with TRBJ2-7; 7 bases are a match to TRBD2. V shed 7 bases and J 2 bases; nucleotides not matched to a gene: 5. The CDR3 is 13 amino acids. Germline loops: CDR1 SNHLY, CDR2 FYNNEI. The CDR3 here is CASILASPYEQYF. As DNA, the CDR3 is TGTGCCAGCATACTAGCGAGTCCCTACGAGCAGTACTTC.

In DNA form, the CDR3 reads TGCAGTGCTAGTGGACAGTATAGCAATCAGCCCCAGCATTTT. Amino acid sequence: CSASGQYSNQPQHF. The chain uses TRBV20-1 and TRBJ1-5, with D perhaps TRBD1 (6 bases). Germline CDR1 and CDR2: DFQATT and SNEGSKA (reference sequence). V was pared by 3 bases and J by 0 bases, with 9 bases between. The CDR3 spans 14 residues.

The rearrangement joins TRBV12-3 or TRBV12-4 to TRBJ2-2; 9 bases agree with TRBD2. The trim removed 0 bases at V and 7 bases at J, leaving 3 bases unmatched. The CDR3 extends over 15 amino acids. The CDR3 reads CASSLASGSIGELFF. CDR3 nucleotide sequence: TGTGCCAGCAGTTTAGCTAGCGGGAGTATCGGGGAGCTGTTTTTT.

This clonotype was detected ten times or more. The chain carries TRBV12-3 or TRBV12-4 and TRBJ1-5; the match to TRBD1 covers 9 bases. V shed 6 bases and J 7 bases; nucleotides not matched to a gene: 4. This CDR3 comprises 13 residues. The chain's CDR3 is CASSGQGRQPQHF. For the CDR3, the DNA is TGTGCCAGCAGCGGACAGGGGAGACAGCCCCAGCATTTT.

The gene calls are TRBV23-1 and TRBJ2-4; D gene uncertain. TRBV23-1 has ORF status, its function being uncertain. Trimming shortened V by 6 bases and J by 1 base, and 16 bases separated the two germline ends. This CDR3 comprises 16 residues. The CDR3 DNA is TGCGCCAGCAGCCGAGAGGTCCTTGGGGCCAAAAACATTCAGTACTTC. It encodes CASSREVLGAKNIQYF.

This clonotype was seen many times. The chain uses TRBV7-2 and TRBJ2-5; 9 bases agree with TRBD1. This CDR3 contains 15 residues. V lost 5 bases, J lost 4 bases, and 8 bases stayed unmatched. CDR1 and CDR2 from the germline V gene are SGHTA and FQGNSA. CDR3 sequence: CASSPPGQGVETQYF. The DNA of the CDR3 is TGTGCCAGCAGCCCACCGGGACAGGGTGTAGAGACCCAGTACTTC.

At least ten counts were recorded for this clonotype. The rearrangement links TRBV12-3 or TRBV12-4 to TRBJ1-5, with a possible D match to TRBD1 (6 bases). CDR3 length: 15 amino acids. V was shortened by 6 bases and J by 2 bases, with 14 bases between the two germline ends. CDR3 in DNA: TGTGCCAGCAGCAAGGGGGGTAGCGGCAATCAGCCCCAGCATTTT. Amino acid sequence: CASSKGGSGNQPQHF.